The clone carrying this T cell receptor (beta chain) was detected only a few times. Its antigen remains unidentified. The sample comes from a study of cytotoxic CD8 clonotypes in ibrutinib-treated CLL. General study findings and limits: Clonality went up at the time of ibrutinib response, stayed stable in sustained remission, and later dropped back toward its baseline level at progression.

Assay: immunoSEQ multiplex PCR; the TCRdb copy retains only in-frame clones and omits some. Altogether some 290,000 clones are present, more than 65% being singletons, with the ten largest covering over 5.5%. The CDR3 totals 11 residues. Germline CDR1 and CDR2: MDHEN and SYDVKM. Trimming took 3 bases from V and 5 from J, leaving 5 bases between them. The genes are TRBV28 and TRBJ2-7; D is undetermined. The receptor was isolated from a human donor with chronic lymphocytic leukemia. The input for sequencing was PBMCs, taken before ibrutinib treatment. This CDR3 reads CASSLVDEQYF. The CDR3 bases are TGTGCCAGCAGTTTGGTCGACGAGCAGTACTTC.